This TCR beta chain came from a study of Tregs in tolerant kidney transplant recipients (dated 2019 in TCRdb). Broadly, across the study: TCRbeta sequencing was used in the study to identify donor-specific regulatory T cells before combined kidney and bone marrow transplantation, and the identified cells were then tracked after transplant. What the work shows at the level of the full study, not this receptor alone: PCR primers changed over time for some patients, so nucleotide-level comparison across those patients' samples was not possible. Because only a small number of patients were included, the study had limitations, and the results will need to be validated in larger populations as well as under other immunosuppression protocols. Expanding Tregs with activated donor B cells appeared to identify the most biologically relevant and donor-specific TCRbeta repertoire. Although technical replication error seemed to be minimal, the question of biological reproducibility was not addressed directly. In tolerant patients, donor-specific Tregs expanded more than Tregs overall, which suggests antigen-driven rather than nonspecific expansion.

Interpreted using the paper, the time point label stands for: 6 months after combined kidney and bone marrow transplant. The transplants used related donors with nonmyeloablative bone marrow transplantation, and mixed chimerism in the human trials was transient. Thawed PBMCs were FACS-sorted into unstimulated Tregs (CD4+CD25+CD127-), CD4+ non-Tregs (CD4+CD25-), CD4 cells and CD8 cells. The patients were a handful of recipients of combined kidney and bone marrow transplants from the ITN036ST trial, and samples were available only for these trial subjects. Healthy control blood was processed to PBMCs with a Ficoll density gradient and then cryopreserved, whereas patient PBMCs were collected both before and after transplant. For TCRbeta CDR3 sequencing, genomic DNA from the sorted cells was extracted using the QIAGEN DNeasy Blood and Tissue Kit. High-throughput TCRbeta CDR3 sequencing was carried out commercially through immunoSEQ, with PCR amplification with bias correction and internal controls included. Per the authors' processing: A unique productive TCRbeta sequence was defined by the CDR3 nucleotide sequence when primers matched, and otherwise by the CDR3 amino acid sequence together with the Vbeta and Jbeta genes. As a correction for sorting error, sequences shared between sorted populations at a frequency ratio of 2:1 or less were discarded, and the remaining shared sequences were assigned to the higher population. Donor-reactive sequences were defined as at least 5-fold expanded in CFSE-low cells versus unstimulated cells, with frequency of at least 0.01% in CFSE-low cells. Jensen-Shannon divergence calculated on the top 100 TCRbeta sequences ranked by frequency was used to measure repertoire divergence. For samples with multiple sequencing runs, sorting error was corrected in each run separately before the runs were combined. TCRdb stores this immuneACCESS table with in-frame sequences only. Part of the clones is absent; in the studies checked, under half of the shortfall reflects unresolved V genes, and no reason is known for the rest. That table supplies the V and J calls and clone size; D and trimming were determined from the DNA. This sample holds around 61,000 clones; around 87% were observed only once. The ten largest clones add up to about 4% of the sample.

V sheds 0 bases and J sheds 1 base, leaving 8 bases between their ends. The CDR3 has 15 amino acids, counting the end cysteine and phenylalanine. Only the CDR3 portion is preserved as DNA: 45 bases, with reading frame beginning at the first base. Sequences SGHRS (CDR1) and YFSETQ (CDR2) are obtained from the germline V gene. With regard to this clone: This clone's antigen is unknown. No much larger clonotype is one base removed from it; base qualities were not supplied.

Specimen: CD4+ T cells from blood (PBMCs), collected 6 months after the transplant. The chain joins TRBV5-1 to TRBJ1-5; no D gene call is confident. This TCR was recovered from a human patient who received a combined kidney and bone marrow transplant. Following transplantation, part of the T cell population may be supplied by the graft donor rather than the patient. The DNA is TGCGCCAGCAGCTTGGGCTCCGGGAGCAATCAGCCCCAGCATTTT. Translated, this gives CASSLGSGSNQPQHF.